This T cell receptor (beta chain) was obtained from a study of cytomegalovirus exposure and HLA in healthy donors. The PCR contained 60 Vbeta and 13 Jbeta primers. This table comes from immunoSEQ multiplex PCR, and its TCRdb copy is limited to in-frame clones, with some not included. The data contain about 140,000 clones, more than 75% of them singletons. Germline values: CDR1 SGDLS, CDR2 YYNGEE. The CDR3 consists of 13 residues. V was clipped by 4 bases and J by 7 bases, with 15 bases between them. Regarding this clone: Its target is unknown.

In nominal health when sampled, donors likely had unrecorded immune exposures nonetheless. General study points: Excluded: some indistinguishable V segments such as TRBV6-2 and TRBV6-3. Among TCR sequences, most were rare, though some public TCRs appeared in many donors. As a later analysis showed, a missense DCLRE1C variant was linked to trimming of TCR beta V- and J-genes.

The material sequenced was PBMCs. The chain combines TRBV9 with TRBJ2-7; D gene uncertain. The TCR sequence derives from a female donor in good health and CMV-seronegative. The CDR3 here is CASSPRVAGEQYF. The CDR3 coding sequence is TGTGCCAGCAGCCCCCGTGTGGCCGGGGAGCAGTACTTC.